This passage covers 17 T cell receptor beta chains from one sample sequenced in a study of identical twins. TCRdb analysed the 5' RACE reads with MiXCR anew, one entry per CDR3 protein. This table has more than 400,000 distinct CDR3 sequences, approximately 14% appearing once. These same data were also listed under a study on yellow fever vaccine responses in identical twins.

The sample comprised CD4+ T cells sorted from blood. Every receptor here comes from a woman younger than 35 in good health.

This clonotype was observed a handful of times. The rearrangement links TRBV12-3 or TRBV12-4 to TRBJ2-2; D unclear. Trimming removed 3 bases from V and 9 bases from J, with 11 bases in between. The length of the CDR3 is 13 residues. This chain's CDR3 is CASSFPPRRELFF. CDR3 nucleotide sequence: TGTGCCAGCAGTTTCCCCCCGCGGAGGGAGCTGTTTTTT.

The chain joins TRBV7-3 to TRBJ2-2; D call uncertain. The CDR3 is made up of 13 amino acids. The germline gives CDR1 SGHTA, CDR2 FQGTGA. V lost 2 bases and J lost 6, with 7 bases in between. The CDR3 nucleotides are TGTGCCAGCAGCTTACGTAAAGCCGGGGAGCTGTTTTTT. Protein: CASSLRKAGELFF.

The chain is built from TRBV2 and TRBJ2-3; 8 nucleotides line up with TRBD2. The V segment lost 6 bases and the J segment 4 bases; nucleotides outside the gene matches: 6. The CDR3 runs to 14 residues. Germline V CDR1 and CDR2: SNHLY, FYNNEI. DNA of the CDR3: TGTGCCAGCAGCGCACCGGGACTAGCAGATACGCAGTATTTT. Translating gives CASSAPGLADTQYF.

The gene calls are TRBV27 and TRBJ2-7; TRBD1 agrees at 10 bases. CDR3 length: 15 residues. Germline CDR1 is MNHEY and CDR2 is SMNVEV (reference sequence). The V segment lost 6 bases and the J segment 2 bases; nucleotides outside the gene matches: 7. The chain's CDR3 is CASSSAGQGPYEQYV. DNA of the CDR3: TGTGCCAGCAGCTCGGCGGGACAGGGGCCCTACGAGCAGTACGTC.

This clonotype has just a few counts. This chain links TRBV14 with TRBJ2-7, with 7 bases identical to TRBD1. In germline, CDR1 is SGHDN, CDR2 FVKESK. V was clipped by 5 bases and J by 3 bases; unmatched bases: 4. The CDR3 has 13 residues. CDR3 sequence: CASSTGQNYEQYF. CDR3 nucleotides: TGTGCCAGCAGCACGGGACAGAACTACGAGCAGTACTTC.

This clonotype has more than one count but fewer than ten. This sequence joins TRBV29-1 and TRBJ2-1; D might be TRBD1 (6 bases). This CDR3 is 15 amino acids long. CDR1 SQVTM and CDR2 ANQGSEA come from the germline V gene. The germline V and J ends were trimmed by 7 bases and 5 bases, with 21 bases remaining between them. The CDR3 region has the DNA TGCAGCGGCCGGACAGTACTTCAGACACACAATGAGCAGTTCTTC. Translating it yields CSGRTVLQTHNEQFF.

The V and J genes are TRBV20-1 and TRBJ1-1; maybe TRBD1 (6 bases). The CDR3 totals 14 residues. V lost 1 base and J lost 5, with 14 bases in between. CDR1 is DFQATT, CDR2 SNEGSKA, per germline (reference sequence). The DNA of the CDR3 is TGCAGTGCTAGAGTTCAGGGGAGGGAGACTGAAGCTTTCTTT. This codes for CSARVQGRETEAFF.

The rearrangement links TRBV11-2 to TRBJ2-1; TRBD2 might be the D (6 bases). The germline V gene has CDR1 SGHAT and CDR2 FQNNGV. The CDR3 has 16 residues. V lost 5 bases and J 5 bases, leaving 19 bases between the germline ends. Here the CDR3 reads CASSASFTGGHNEQFF. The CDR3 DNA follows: TGTGCCAGCAGCGCAAGCTTTACCGGAGGGCACAATGAGCAGTTCTTC.

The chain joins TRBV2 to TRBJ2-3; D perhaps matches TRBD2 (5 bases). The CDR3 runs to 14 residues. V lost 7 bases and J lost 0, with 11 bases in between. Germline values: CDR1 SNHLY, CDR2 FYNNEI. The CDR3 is CASKGLVSTDTQYF. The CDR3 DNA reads TGTGCCAGCAAAGGACTCGTCAGCACAGATACGCAGTATTTT.

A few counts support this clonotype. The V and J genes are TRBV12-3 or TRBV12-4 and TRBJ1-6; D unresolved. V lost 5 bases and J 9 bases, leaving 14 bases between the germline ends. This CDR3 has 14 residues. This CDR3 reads CASSDDPAPSPLHF. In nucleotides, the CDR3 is TGTGCCAGCAGTGATGACCCTGCGCCTTCACCCCTCCACTTT.

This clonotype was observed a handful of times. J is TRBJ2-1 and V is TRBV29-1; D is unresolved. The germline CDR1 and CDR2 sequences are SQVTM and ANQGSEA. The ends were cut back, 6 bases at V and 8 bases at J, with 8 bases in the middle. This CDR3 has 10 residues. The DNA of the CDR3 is TGCAGCGTCTATGAGTATGAGCAGTTCTTC. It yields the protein CSVYEYEQFF.

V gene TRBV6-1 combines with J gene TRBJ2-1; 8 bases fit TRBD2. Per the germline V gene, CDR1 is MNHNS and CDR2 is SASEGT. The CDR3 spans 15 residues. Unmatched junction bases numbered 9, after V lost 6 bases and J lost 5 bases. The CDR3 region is CASRTPGLGNNEQFF. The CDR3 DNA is TGTGCCAGCAGGACCCCGGGACTAGGGAACAATGAGCAGTTCTTC.

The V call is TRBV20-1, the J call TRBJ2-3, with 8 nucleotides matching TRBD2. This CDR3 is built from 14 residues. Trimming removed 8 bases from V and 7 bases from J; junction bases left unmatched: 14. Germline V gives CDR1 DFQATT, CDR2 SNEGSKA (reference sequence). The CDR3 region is CSSRGGAGAYTQYF. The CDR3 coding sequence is TGCAGTTCCAGAGGGGGAGCGGGAGCTTATACGCAGTATTTT.

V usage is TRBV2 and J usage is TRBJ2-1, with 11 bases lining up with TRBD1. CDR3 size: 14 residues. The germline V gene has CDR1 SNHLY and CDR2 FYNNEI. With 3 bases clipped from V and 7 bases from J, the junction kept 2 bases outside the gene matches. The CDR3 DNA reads TGTGCCAGCAGTGAGGACAGGGGGCGGAATGAGCAGTTCTTC. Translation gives CASSEDRGRNEQFF.

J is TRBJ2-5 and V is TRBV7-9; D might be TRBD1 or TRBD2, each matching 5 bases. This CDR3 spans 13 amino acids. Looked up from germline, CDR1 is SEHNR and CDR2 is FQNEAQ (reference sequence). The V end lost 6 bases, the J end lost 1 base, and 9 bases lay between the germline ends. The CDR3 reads CASREDIQETQYF. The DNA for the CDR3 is TGTGCCAGCAGGGAGGACATCCAAGAGACCCAGTACTTC.

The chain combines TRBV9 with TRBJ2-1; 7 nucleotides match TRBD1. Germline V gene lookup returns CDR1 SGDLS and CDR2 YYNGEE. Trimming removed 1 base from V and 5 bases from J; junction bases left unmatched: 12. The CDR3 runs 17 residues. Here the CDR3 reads CASSVSPRTGENNEQFF. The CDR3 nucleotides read TGTGCCAGCAGCGTATCTCCTAGGACAGGAGAGAACAATGAGCAGTTCTTC.

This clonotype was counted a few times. CDR3 DNA: TGTGCCAGCACCCCGGTGGGGACTAGCACAGATACGCAGTATTTT. This sequence encodes CASTPVGTSTDTQYF. The V call is TRBV11-2, the J call TRBJ2-3, with D possibly TRBD2 on 6 matching bases. Germline V gene lookup returns CDR1 SGHAT and CDR2 FQNNGV. V dropped 7 bases and J dropped 0 bases, with 14 bases sitting between them. The CDR3 runs to 15 residues.